The rows below give T cell receptor beta chains drawn from one sample of a study of T cells in Graves' hyperthyroidism and ophthalmopathy. TCRdb called the multiplex PCR reads again in MiXCR, with one record for every CDR3 protein. The data show fewer than 850,000 distinct CDR3 sequences, 17% seen once. What was sequenced was blood. The receptor set was obtained from a man aged 50-60 years with Graves' hyperthyroidism. CDR3s include the opening cysteine and the closing phenylalanine or tryptophan. The order of the fields is J gene, V gene, clone size, D gene, CDR3 DNA, CDR3 protein. A D gene is named only where the DNA matches it firmly. A row's size may be missing; if present it is once, few, many or a size class.

>TRBJ1-6|TRBV9|.|.
TGTGCCAGCAGCGACCGGGACGGCAATAATTCACCCCTCCACTTT
CASSDRDGNNSPLHF
>TRBJ2-7|TRBV9|many|.
TGTGCCAGCAGCGCCTCGCGGAGCTCCTACGAGCAGTACTTC
CASSASRSSYEQYF
>TRBJ2-7|TRBV28|.|.
TGTGCCAGCACCCCCGGGGGCAGGGGGTACGAGCAGTACTTC
CASTPGGRGYEQYF
>TRBJ2-1|TRBV19|many|.
TGTGCCAGTAGTCAAGGGGCGGGCCCACACAATGAGCAGTTCTTC
CASSQGAGPHNEQFF
>TRBJ2-1|TRBV10-3|many|TRBD2
TGTGCCATCAGTTCAAGACTAGCGGGAGATAATGAGCAGTTCTTC
CAISSRLAGDNEQFF
>TRBJ2-1|TRBV27|.|.
TGTGCCAGCAGTTCCCCCTACTACAATGAGCAGTTCTTC
CASSSPYYNEQFF
>TRBJ1-1|TRBV20-1|.|TRBD1
TGCAGTGCTGCCAAACAGGGGGCGTCTGAAGCTTTCTTT
CSAAKQGASEAFF
>TRBJ2-7|TRBV19|.|.
TGTGCCAGTAGTATTACGTCTATCGGCCACGAGCAGTACTTC
CASSITSIGHEQYF
>TRBJ2-7|TRBV6-1|.|.
TGTGCCAGCAGTGAAGCTGCCCTAGCGTACGAGCAGTACTTC
CASSEAALAYEQYF
>TRBJ1-1|TRBV19|few|.
TGTGCCAGTACCACAGTAGGGGAGAACACTGAAGCTTTCTTT
CASTTVGENTEAFF
>TRBJ2-3|TRBV2|many|.
TGTGCCACGCCTGCGGGTTCGGCGGGCACAGATACGCAGTATTTT
CATPAGSAGTDTQYF
>TRBJ2-7|TRBV20-1|many|TRBD2
TGCAGTGCTAGGGACGACCGGGGGGGGTCCTACGAGCAGTACTTC
CSARDDRGGSYEQYF
>TRBJ2-7|TRBV18|many|.
TGTGCCAGCTCACCAGCTGCATTCTACGAGCAGTACTTC
CASSPAAFYEQYF
>TRBJ1-2|TRBV3-1|.|.
TGTGCCAGCAGCCAAGGAGGGGCGAGAGGCTATGGCTACACCTTC
CASSQGGARGYGYTF
>TRBJ2-1|TRBV30|many|.
TGTGCCTGGAGTGTAAGCCTAGGGGGGCAGTTCTTC
CAWSVSLGGQFF
>TRBJ2-1|TRBV9|.|TRBD2
TGTGCCAGCAGGGATTTTACTAGCGGAGACAACAATGAGCAGTTCTTC
CASRDFTSGDNNEQFF
>TRBJ1-5|TRBV5-8|.|TRBD1
TGTGCCAGCAGCTTGGTCTTCGGGACAGCGAGCAATCAGCCCCAGCATTTT
CASSLVFGTASNQPQHF
>TRBJ2-1|TRBV6-1|few|TRBD2
TGTGCCAGCAGTGAAGAAGGACTAGCGGGAGGGAATGAGCAGTTCTTC
CASSEEGLAGGNEQFF
>TRBJ2-5|TRBV25-1|many|.
TGTGCCAGCAGTGGGAGAGGGGAAGAGACCCAGTACTTC
CASSGRGEETQYF
>TRBJ2-7|TRBV9|.|.
TGTGCCAGCAGCGTAACAGGGTTTCGCTACGAGCAGTACTTC
CASSVTGFRYEQYF
>TRBJ2-1|TRBV9|many|TRBD2
TGTGCCAGCAGCTCCCATGGGATAGGGGACTACCCGAATGAGCAGTTCTTC
CASSSHGIGDYPNEQFF
>TRBJ2-1|TRBV3-1|few|.
TGTGCCAGCAGCCCCCCTACGGGAGCGGATGAGCAGTTCTTC
CASSPPTGADEQFF
>TRBJ1-2|TRBV5-1|once|TRBD1
TGCGCCAGCAGCTTAGCCGGGACAGGGGGCTACTATGGCTACACCTTC
CASSLAGTGGYYGYTF
>TRBJ2-1|TRBV30|.|.
TGTGCCTGGAGTTTCGGCTTATCCTACAATGAGCAGTTCTTC
CAWSFGLSYNEQFF
>TRBJ2-1|TRBV7-2|.|TRBD2
TGTGCCAGCAGCTCCGGGGGTGGGAGGGACCGATGGGGTGAGCAGTTCTTC
CASSSGGGRDRWGEQFF
>TRBJ1-5|TRBV19|.|.
TGTGCCAGTAGTACGGCGACTAGTTTGGGGCCCCAGCATTTT
CASSTATSLGPQHF
>TRBJ2-3|TRBV28|few|TRBD2
TGTGCCAGCAGCAGAACGGGAGGGCCAAAAGATACGCAGTATTTT
CASSRTGGPKDTQYF
>TRBJ1-5|TRBV10-3|many|TRBD1
TGTGCCATCAGCGCCAGGACAGGGACGGAACAGCCCCAGCATTTT
CAISARTGTEQPQHF
>TRBJ2-1|TRBV2|.|TRBD2
TGTGCCAGCAGTGAATTCCAGCGGGAGATCTCCTACAATGAGCAGTTCTTC
CASSEFQREISYNEQFF
>TRBJ2-3|TRBV5-1|many|TRBD2
TGCGCCAGCAGCTTGATCTCTAGCGGGTCGGCGGGTAGCACAGATACGCAGTATTTT
CASSLISSGSAGSTDTQYF
>TRBJ2-7|TRBV25-1|few|.
TGTGCCAGCAGTGAAAGATACACAACCTACGAGCAGTACTTC
CASSERYTTYEQYF
>TRBJ2-1|TRBV2|many|TRBD2
TGTGCCAGCAGTGATACTAGCGGGAATGAGCAGTTCTTC
CASSDTSGNEQFF
>TRBJ1-6|TRBV12-3/TRBV12-4|.|.
TGTGCCAGCAGTTTTCTCGTCGGGGTGTCGGGATCACCCCTCCACTTT
CASSFLVGVSGSPLHF
>TRBJ2-7|TRBV7-2|few|TRBD2
TGTGCCAGCAGCTTAGGTCTTAGACTAGCTGTCGAGCAGTACTTC
CASSLGLRLAVEQYF
>TRBJ2-6|TRBV2|.|.
TGTGCCAGCATTCAGGACGTAACCTCTGGGGCCAACGTCCTGACTTTC
CASIQDVTSGANVLTF
>TRBJ1-1|TRBV19|many|TRBD1
TGTGCCAGTAGTATTCGGGACAGGGTTCGGACTGAAGCTTTCTTT
CASSIRDRVRTEAFF
>TRBJ2-1|TRBV5-1|.|.
TGCGCCAGCAGCTTGGTAGTACTAACGGAGCAGTTCTTC
CASSLVVLTEQFF
>TRBJ2-4|TRBV5-1|many|.
TGCGCCAGCAGCTTGGACGAGGGAAGAAACATTCAGTACTTC
CASSLDEGRNIQYF
>TRBJ2-6|TRBV6-1|many|.
TGTGCCAGCAGTTATTACTCTGGGGCCAACGTCCTGACTTTC
CASSYYSGANVLTF
>TRBJ2-2|TRBV15|.|.
TGTGCCACCAGCGCATGGGAGACGGGGAGAAACACCGGGGAGCTGTTTTTT
CATSAWETGRNTGELFF
>TRBJ1-1|TRBV20-1|few|.
TGCAGTGCTAGGAGGGGCAGTTCCACTCTCCCGAACACTGAAGCTTTCTTT
CSARRGSSTLPNTEAFF
>TRBJ2-3|TRBV2|many|TRBD2
TGTGCCAGCACCCGGACTAGCGGGATCACAGATACGCAGTATTTT
CASTRTSGITDTQYF
>TRBJ2-1|TRBV24-1|many|.
TGTGCCACCAGTGCGATTGGGGGCAATGAGCAGTTCTTC
CATSAIGGNEQFF
>TRBJ2-3|TRBV4-1|.|.
TGCGCCAGCAGCCAAGATCAAGGGGGTAGCACAGATACGCAGTATTTT
CASSQDQGGSTDTQYF
>TRBJ2-7|TRBV27|few|.
TGTGCCAGCAGTTTCGCACAGGGCTACGAGCAGTACTTC
CASSFAQGYEQYF